Listed here are 3 T cell receptor beta chains from one sample, sequenced in a study of OX40 agonist ivuxolimab in advanced cancers. This table comes from immunoSEQ multiplex PCR, and its TCRdb copy is limited to in-frame clones, with some not included. Of nearly 60,000 clones in the sample, 80% to 90% were seen once. This material consisted of CD4+ or CD8+ T cells sorted from blood, taken in a trial of the OX40 agonist ivuxolimab. These receptors were collected from an adult with an advanced solid tumor such as melanoma, head and neck, liver or kidney cancer.

The V and J genes are TRBV15 and TRBJ2-1; the D call may be TRBD1 or TRBD2 (5 bases each). Trimming took 1 base from V and 2 from J, leaving 12 bases between them. The CDR3 is 16 amino acids. Per germline, CDR1 LNHNV and CDR2 YYDKDF (reference sequence). CDR3 amino acids: CATSRGQLGAYNEQFF. The CDR3 DNA reads TGTGCCACCAGCAGAGGACAGTTGGGGGCCTACAATGAGCAGTTCTTC. Combining the CDR3 with reference TRBV15 and TRBJ2-1 gives the whole variable domain DAMVIQNPRYQVTQFGKPVTLSCSQTLNHNVMYWYQQKSSQAPKLLFHYYDKDFNNEADTPDNFQSRRPNTSFCFLDIRSPGLGDTAMYLCATSRGQLGAYNEQFFGPGTRLTVL.

This clone was seen just once. This chain uses TRBV27 with TRBJ2-2, with D hard to call. Per germline, CDR1 MNHEY and CDR2 SMNVEV (reference sequence). The V end lost 6 bases, the J end lost 0 bases, and 8 bases lay between the germline ends. The CDR3 contains 14 residues. The CDR3 DNA reads TGTGCCAGCAGGACCGCGGCGAACACCGGGGAGCTGTTTTTT. It encodes CASRTAANTGELFF.

This sequence joins TRBV13 and TRBJ1-4; D is undetermined. With 3 bases removed from V and 0 bases from J, the gap between germline ends came to 5 bases. The germline CDR1 and CDR2 sequences are PRHDT and FYEKMQ (reference sequence). The CDR3 consists of 14 residues. CDR3 amino acids: CASSLVATNEKLFF. CDR3 coding DNA: TGTGCCAGCAGCTTGGTCGCAACTAATGAAAAACTGTTTTTT.